These 9 T cell receptor beta chains came from one sample sequenced in a study of blood T cell repertoires in COVID-19. Here immunoSEQ multiplex PCR was the method, and the copy in TCRdb shows in-frame clones only, minus some. The sample lists some 360,000 clones; approximately 89% were seen once. The material sequenced was peripheral blood. The receptor set was obtained from a woman aged 55-69 years with COVID-19, enrolled during active disease.

This rearrangement joins TRBV7-9 to TRBJ1-4; 10 bases are shared with TRBD1. Germline CDR1 and CDR2: SEHNR and FQNEAQ (reference sequence). Trimming cost V 6 bases and J 8 bases; bases outside gene matches: 15. This CDR3 region has 17 residues. This chain's CDR3 is CASSWGDRGAMSEKLFF. Written as DNA, the CDR3 is TGTGCCAGCAGTTGGGGGGACAGGGGCGCAATGTCCGAAAAACTGTTTTTT.

This clone occurred once. The chain recombines TRBV6-1 with TRBJ1-3; 8 bases line up with TRBD1. With V trimmed by 3 bases and J by 3 bases, 4 bases remained unmatched. The length of the CDR3 is 15 residues. Germline CDR1 MNHNS, CDR2 SASEGT. CDR3: CASSEDRAIGNTIYF. The CDR3 DNA sequence: TGTGCCAGCAGTGAGGACAGGGCGATTGGAAACACCATATATTTT.

V is TRBV5-1 and J is TRBJ2-3, with D tentatively TRBD2 (7 bases). Germline CDR1 reads SGHRS; CDR2 reads YFSETQ. The CDR3 runs to 13 residues. With 5 bases removed from V and 3 bases from J, the gap between germline ends came to 10 bases. Here the CDR3 DNA reads TGCGCCAGCAGTGAGGGGGGGACAGATACGCAGTATTTT. Translated, it gives CASSEGGTDTQYF.

The V call is TRBV7-9, the J call TRBJ2-2; TRBD2 agrees at 7 bases. Germline trimming cut 0 bases from V and 10 bases from J; bases unmatched to any gene: 11. The CDR3 sequence is 16 residues long. CDR1 and CDR2 from the germline V gene are SEHNR and FQNEAQ (reference sequence). As DNA, the CDR3 is TGTGCCAGCAGCTTAGCCCGACTAGCCACTGGTGAGGAGCTGTTTTTT. Protein: CASSLARLATGEELFF.

This sequence joins TRBV7-2 and TRBJ2-3; the D gene is possibly TRBD1 (6 bases). Germline CDR1 reads SGHTA; CDR2 reads FQGNSA. CDR3 length: 15 residues. V was trimmed by 5 bases and J by 3 bases, leaving 15 bases between them. The CDR3 coding sequence is TGTGCCAGCAGCCTTAACAGGGTAGGGACAGATACGCAGTATTTT. It yields the protein CASSLNRVGTDTQYF.

The chain recombines TRBV10-3 with TRBJ1-1; D gene unclear. Looked up from germline, CDR1 is ENHRY and CDR2 is SYGVKD. CDR3 size: 13 residues. Trimming shortened V by 6 bases and J by 1 base, and 9 bases separated the two germline ends. The CDR3 nucleotides read TGTGCCATCAGCCAGACACAGAACACTGAAGCTTTCTTT. Amino acid sequence: CAISQTQNTEAFF.

Here the CDR3 DNA reads TGTGCCAGCAGCCCCGGAGAGCCTTCCACACTCCTCCACTTT. This translates into CASSPGEPSTLLHF. The rearrangement uses TRBV11-2 and TRBJ1-6; D unclear. In germline, CDR1 is SGHAT, CDR2 FQNNGV. V was cut by 5 bases and J by 15 bases, with 20 bases left in between. The CDR3 runs to 14 residues.

This rearrangement joins TRBV6-6 to TRBJ1-6; perhaps TRBD1 as D (5 bases). V lost 4 bases and J 10 bases, leaving 14 bases between the germline ends. This CDR3 region has 14 residues. Germline CDR1 reads MNHNY; CDR2 reads SVGAGI (reference sequence). DNA for the CDR3: TGTGCCAGCAGTTCTTCCCAGGGCAGGTCACCCCTCCACTTT. Its protein is CASSSSQGRSPLHF.

With respect to this clone: Relative to the germline gene, one junction end is altered; a read error may explain this. The CDR3 DNA follows: TGTGCCAGCACACCAGACCCGGACAGCCTTACTTTT. Protein sequence: CASTPDPDSLTF. The genes are TRBV2 and TRBJ1-5, with D possibly TRBD1 on 6 matching bases. The CDR3 is 12 residues long. Germline V CDR1 and CDR2: SNHLY, FYNNEI.